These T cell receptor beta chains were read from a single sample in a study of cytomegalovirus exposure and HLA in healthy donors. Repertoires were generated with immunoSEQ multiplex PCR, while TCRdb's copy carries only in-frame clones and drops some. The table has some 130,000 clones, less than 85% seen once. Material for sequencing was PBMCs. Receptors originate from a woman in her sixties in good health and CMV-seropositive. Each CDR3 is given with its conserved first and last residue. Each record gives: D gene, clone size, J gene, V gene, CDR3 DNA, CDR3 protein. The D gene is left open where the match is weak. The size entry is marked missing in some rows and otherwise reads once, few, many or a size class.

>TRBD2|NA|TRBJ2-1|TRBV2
TGTGCCAGCAGGAGGACTAGCGGGAGGGAGTTGAATGAGCAGTTCTTC
CASRRTSGRELNEQFF
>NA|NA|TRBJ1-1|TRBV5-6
TGTGCCAGCAGCTTACCCCGCGTTGAGGTGGGCACTGAAGCTTTCTTT
CASSLPRVEVGTEAFF
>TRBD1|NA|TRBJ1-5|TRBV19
TGTGCCAGTAGTATAGACGGGACAGGGGCTTATAGCAATCAGCCCCAGCATTTT
CASSIDGTGAYSNQPQHF
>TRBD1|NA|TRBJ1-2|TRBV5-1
TGCGCCAGCAGCTCGGGACAGGGGGGAACGTATGGCTACACCTTC
CASSSGQGGTYGYTF
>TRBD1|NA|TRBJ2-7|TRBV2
TGTGCCACCGCTAGGGACAGAAACTACGAGCAGTACTTC
CATARDRNYEQYF
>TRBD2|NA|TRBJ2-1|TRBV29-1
TGCAGCGTCGAACTTATTAGCGGGAGAATCGATGAGCAGTTCTTC
CSVELISGRIDEQFF
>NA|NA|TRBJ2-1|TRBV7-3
TGTGCCAGCAGCTTAACGGGGATTAGGGGTGAGCAGTTCTTC
CASSLTGIRGEQFF
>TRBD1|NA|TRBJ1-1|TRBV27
TGTGCCAGCAGTTTAAAATTGGGACAGGGGGCACGCACTGAAGCTTTCTTT
CASSLKLGQGARTEAFF
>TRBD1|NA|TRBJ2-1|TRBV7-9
TGTGCCAGCAGCGACAGGGTCGCTGAGCAGTTCTTC
CASSDRVAEQFF
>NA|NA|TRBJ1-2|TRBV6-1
TGTGCCAGCAGTGAAGCAGCGGGTGGCTACACCTTC
CASSEAAGGYTF
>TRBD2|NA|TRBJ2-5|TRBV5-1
TGCGCCAGCAGCTTGGCCTCTTCTAGCGGGGAAGCCCAGTACTTC
CASSLASSSGEAQYF
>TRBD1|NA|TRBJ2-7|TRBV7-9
TGTGCCAGCGGAGGTAGACAGGGGGCAGACGAGCAGTACTTC
CASGGRQGADEQYF
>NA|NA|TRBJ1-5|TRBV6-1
TGTGCCAGCAGTGAAGCGGTCAGGGGTGATCAGCCCCAGCATTTT
CASSEAVRGDQPQHF
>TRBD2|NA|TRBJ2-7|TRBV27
TGTGCCAGCAGTCTAGCGGGAGAAAGCGAGCAGTACTTC
CASSLAGESEQYF
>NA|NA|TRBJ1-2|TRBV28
TGTGCCAGCAGTTTATTGGCAGGGTCTTATGGCTACACCTTC
CASSLLAGSYGYTF
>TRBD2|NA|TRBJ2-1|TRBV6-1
TGTGCCAGCAGTGAAGTAGCGGGAAAGATAAAGCAGTTCTTC
CASSEVAGKIKQFF
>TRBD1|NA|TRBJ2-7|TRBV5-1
TGCGCCAGCAGCCAATGGACAGGGAGCTCCTACGAGCAGTACTTC
CASSQWTGSSYEQYF
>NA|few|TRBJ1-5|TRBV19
TGTGCCAGTAGTATAGGCGGCTATCAGCCCCAGCATTTT
CASSIGGYQPQHF
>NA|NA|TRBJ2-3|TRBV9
TGTGCCAGCAGCGTAGCGACAGCTAGCACAGATACGCAGTATTTT
CASSVATASTDTQYF
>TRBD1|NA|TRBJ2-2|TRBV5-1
TGCGCCAGCAGCTTGGTAGGGACAGCGAACACCGGGGAGCTGTTTTTT
CASSLVGTANTGELFF
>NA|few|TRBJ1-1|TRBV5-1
TGCGCCAGCAGCTTGAATGATGAGAGAAACACTGAAGCTTTCTTT
CASSLNDERNTEAFF
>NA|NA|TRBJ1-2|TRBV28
TGTGCCAGCAGTTTGACAGGACCAAACTATGGCTACACCTTC
CASSLTGPNYGYTF
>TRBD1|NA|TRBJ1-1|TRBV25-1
TGTGCCAGCACCACGGCAGGGACAGAAACTGAAGCTTTCTTT
CASTTAGTETEAFF
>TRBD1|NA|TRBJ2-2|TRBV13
TGTGCCAGCAGCTTAGCAGAGACCGGGACAGCGAACACCGGGGAGCTGTTTTTT
CASSLAETGTANTGELFF
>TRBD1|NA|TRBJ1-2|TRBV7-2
TGTGCCAGCAGCCTTTTCCTCTCCGGGGACAGGGACGGCTACACCTTC
CASSLFLSGDRDGYTF
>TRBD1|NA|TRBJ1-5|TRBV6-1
TGTGCCAGCAGTGTTGACAGGGTCGGCCAGCCCCAGCATTTT
CASSVDRVGQPQHF
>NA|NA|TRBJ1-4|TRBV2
TGTGCCAGTACTGACACGACCACAACTAATGAAAAACTGTTTTTT
CASTDTTTTNEKLFF
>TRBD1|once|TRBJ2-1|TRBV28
TGTGCCAGCAGTTCCCGGGACAGGGGGCGAGTTGAGCAGTTCTTC
CASSSRDRGRVEQFF
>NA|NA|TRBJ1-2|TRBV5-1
TGCGCCAGCAGCTTGGGGGAGCATAACTATGGCTACACCTTC
CASSLGEHNYGYTF
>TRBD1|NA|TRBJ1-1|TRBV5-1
TGCGCCAGCAGCTTCACAGGGGGCTCTACTAACACTGAAGCTTTCTTT
CASSFTGGSTNTEAFF
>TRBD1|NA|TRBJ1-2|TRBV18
TGTGCCAGCTCGCCCGGACAGGGGGGCTACTATGGCTACACCTTC
CASSPGQGGYYGYTF
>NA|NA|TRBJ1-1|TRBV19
TGTGCCAGTCGGTCCGGTAGGAACACTGAAGCTTTCTTT
CASRSGRNTEAFF
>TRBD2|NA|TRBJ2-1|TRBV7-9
TGTGCCAGCAGCTTTGGCGGGAGGGCCTCCTACAATGAGCAGTTCTTC
CASSFGGRASYNEQFF
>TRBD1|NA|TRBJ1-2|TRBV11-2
TGTGCCAGCAGTTTTCAGGGGACAGACGGCTACACCTTC
CASSFQGTDGYTF
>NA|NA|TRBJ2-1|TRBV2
TGTGCCAGCAGTGAGGGCCAGCCTTCTTACAATGAGCAGTTCTTC
CASSEGQPSYNEQFF
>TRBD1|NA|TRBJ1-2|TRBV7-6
TGTGCCAGCAGCTTAGTAGGGGGCGGACCTAGGGGCTACACCTTC
CASSLVGGGPRGYTF
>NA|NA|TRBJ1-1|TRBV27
TGTGCCAGCAGTTTATCAGGGGCGAAAACTGAAGCTTTCTTT
CASSLSGAKTEAFF
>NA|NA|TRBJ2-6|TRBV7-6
TGTGCCAGCAGCTTAGATGAGGCTAGGGGGGCCAACGTCCTGACTTTC
CASSLDEARGANVLTF
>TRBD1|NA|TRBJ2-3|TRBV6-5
TGTGCCAGCAGTCGACAGGGTATAACAGATACGCAGTATTTT
CASSRQGITDTQYF
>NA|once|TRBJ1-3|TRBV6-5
TGTGCCAGCAGTTACAGTTCCCAGGGGTCTGGAAACACCATATATTTT
CASSYSSQGSGNTIYF
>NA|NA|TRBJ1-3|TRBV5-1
TGCGCCAGCAGCTTGTCAGGGGAAGGTGGAAACACCATATATTTT
CASSLSGEGGNTIYF
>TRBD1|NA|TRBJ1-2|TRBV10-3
TGTGCCATCAGTGACCGAGGACAGGTCTCTAACTATGGCTACACCTTC
CAISDRGQVSNYGYTF
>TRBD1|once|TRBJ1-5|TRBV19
TGTGCCAGTAGTATTGGAGGGGGCGATCAGCCCCAGCATTTT
CASSIGGGDQPQHF
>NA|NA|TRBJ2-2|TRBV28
TGTGCCAGCAGTTTCCCCTCGCGCGGCACGCTTATGGTGAACACCGGGGAGCTGTTTTTT
CASSFPSRGTLMVNTGELFF
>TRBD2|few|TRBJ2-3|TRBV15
TGTGCCACCAGCAGAGAGGAGGCGGGAGTCGTAGATACGCAGTATTTT
CATSREEAGVVDTQYF
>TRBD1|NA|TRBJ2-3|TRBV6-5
TGTGCCAGCAGCGACCGGGACAGGGTGCCAGATACGCAGTATTTT
CASSDRDRVPDTQYF
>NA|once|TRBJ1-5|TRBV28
TGTGCCAGCAGTTTACAGGGTCAGCCCCAGCATTTT
CASSLQGQPQHF
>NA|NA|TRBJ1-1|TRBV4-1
TGCGCCAGCCGGGATTCTGGCACTGAAGCTTTCTTT
CASRDSGTEAFF
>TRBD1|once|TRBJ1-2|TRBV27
TGTGCCAGCAGACCTACAGGGGTACGGGGCTACACCTTC
CASRPTGVRGYTF
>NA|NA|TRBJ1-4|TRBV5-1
TGCGCCAGCAGCTTGGAAGGGGGGGGTGAAAAACTGTTTTTT
CASSLEGGGEKLFF
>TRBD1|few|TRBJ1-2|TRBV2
TGTGCCAGCAGAGTAGGACAGGGGGCCGGGGGCTACACCTTC
CASRVGQGAGGYTF
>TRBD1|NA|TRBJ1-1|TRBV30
TGTGCCTGGAGTGCACAAGTAGGGACAGTCGGCACTGAAGCTTTCTTT
CAWSAQVGTVGTEAFF
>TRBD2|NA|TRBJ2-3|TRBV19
TGTGCCAGTAGTACCGAACGGGGGACTAGCGGGACTAGCACAGATACGCAGTATTTT
CASSTERGTSGTSTDTQYF